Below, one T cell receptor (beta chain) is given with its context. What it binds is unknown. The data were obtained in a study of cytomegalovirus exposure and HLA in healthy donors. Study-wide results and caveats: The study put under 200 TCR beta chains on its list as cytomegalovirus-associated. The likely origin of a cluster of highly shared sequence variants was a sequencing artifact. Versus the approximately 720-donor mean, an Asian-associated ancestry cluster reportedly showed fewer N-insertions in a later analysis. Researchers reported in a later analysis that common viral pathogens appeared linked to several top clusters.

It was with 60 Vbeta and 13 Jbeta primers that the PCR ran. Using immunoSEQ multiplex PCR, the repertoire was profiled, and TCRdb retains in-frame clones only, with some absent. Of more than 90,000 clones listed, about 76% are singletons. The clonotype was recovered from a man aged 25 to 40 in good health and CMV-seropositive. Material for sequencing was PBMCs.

CDR3 DNA sequence: TGTGCCAGCAGCCCGGACAGGGGGAAGCAGTACTTC. Its translation is CASSPDRGKQYF. The rearrangement joins TRBV7-9 to TRBJ2-7; 10 bases match TRBD1. J was trimmed by 8 bases and V by 5 bases; bases with no gene match: 3. CDR1 is SEHNR, CDR2 FQNEAQ, per germline (reference sequence). CDR3 length: 12 residues.